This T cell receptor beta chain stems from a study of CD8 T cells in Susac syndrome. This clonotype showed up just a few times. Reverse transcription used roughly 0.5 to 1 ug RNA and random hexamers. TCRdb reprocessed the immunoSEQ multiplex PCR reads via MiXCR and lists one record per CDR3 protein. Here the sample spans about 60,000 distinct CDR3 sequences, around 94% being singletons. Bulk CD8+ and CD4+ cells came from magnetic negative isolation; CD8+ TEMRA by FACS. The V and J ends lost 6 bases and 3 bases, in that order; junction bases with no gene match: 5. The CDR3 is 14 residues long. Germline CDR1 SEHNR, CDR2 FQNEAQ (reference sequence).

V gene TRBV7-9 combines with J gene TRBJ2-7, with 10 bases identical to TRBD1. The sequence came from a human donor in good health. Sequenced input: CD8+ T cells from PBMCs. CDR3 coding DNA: TGTGCCAGCAGTCCGGGACAGGGGAACTACGAGCAGTACTTC. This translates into CASSPGQGNYEQYF.